The 32 T cell receptor beta chains given below trace back to one sample, sequenced in a study of blood T cell repertoires in COVID-19. Only in-frame clones appear in the TCRdb table, and some are missing; sequencing was by immunoSEQ multiplex PCR. Of 65,000 to 85,000 clones listed, around 87% are singletons. The sequenced material came from peripheral blood. The receptors shown here come from a man between 45 and 60 years old with acute or convalescent COVID-19.

The gene calls are TRBV24-1 and TRBJ2-5; 7 bases fit TRBD1. Germline V lookup: CDR1 KGHDR, CDR2 SFDVKD. Losses at the gene ends were 1 base for V and 2 bases for J; bases not matched to a gene: 3. The CDR3 has 15 residues. For the CDR3, the DNA is TGTGCCACCAGTGATTTAGGGACAGCTCAAGAGACCCAGTACTTC. It specifies CATSDLGTAQETQYF.

The J gene is TRBJ2-1, the V gene TRBV10-3; D possibly corresponds to TRBD1 (6 bases). V gave up 2 bases and J gave up 8 bases, with 25 bases separating them. The germline V gene has CDR1 ENHRY and CDR2 SYGVKD. The CDR3 spans 18 residues. CDR3 nucleotide sequence: TGTGCCATCAGTGAGACAAACCTACCGGGACAAAAAACATATGAGCAGTTCTTC. This sequence encodes CAISETNLPGQKTYEQFF.

The chain links TRBV4-3 to TRBJ1-6; 9 bases align to TRBD1. Germline trimming cut 0 bases from V and 2 bases from J; bases unmatched to any gene: 17. CDR3 size: 22 residues. CDR1 is LGHNA, CDR2 YSLEER, per germline. CDR3 in DNA: TGCGCCAGCAGCCAAGATTGGATGGGACAGGGTGTGCTGGAAACCTATAATTCACCCCTCCACTTT. This codes for CASSQDWMGQGVLETYNSPLHF.

This chain joins TRBV7-8 and TRBJ1-1; D gene unclear. The V end was cut by 5 bases, the J end by 5 bases, with 12 bases between. The CDR3 has 13 amino acids. From germline, CDR1 is SGHVS and CDR2 FQNEAQ. CDR3 residues: CASSRRGGTEAFF. The CDR3 nucleotides read TGTGCCAGCAGCCGACGGGGTGGAACTGAAGCTTTCTTT.

In this sample, this clone turned up once. V and J are TRBV7-2 and TRBJ1-1; D not resolved. CDR3 length: 14 amino acids. The germline V gene encodes CDR1 SGHTA and CDR2 FQGNSA. Trimming took off 5 bases at V and 0 bases at J, with 10 bases between the two ends. This chain's CDR3 is CASSPPAVNTEAFF. CDR3 DNA sequence: TGTGCCAGCAGCCCGCCGGCGGTGAACACTGAAGCTTTCTTT. Looking up the rest from reference TRBV7-2 and TRBJ1-1 gives the full variable domain: GAGVSQSPSNKVTEKGKDVELRCDPISGHTALYWYRQSLGQGLEFLIYFQGNSAPDKSGLPSDRFSAERTGGSVSTLTIQRTQQEDSAVYLCASSPPAVNTEAFFGQGTRLTVV.

V usage is TRBV6-5 and J usage is TRBJ1-5; no definite D call. V shed 6 bases and J shed 0 bases, with 6 bases lying between them. The V gene's germline CDR1 is MNHEY and CDR2 SVGAGI. This CDR3 contains 13 residues. The CDR3 nucleotides are TGTGCCAGCAGGGAGATTAGCAATCAGCCCCAGCATTTT. Its translation: CASREISNQPQHF.

The V call is TRBV6-5, the J call TRBJ1-2; 8 nucleotides align to TRBD1. This CDR3 is built from 16 residues. Trimming took 0 bases from V and 5 from J; bases not matched to a gene: 8. Germline assignment: CDR1 MNHEY and CDR2 SVGAGI. CDR3 in amino acids: CASSYSGQGARYGYTF. CDR3 bases: TGTGCCAGCAGTTACTCGGGGCAGGGGGCTCGATATGGCTACACCTTC.

This chain joins TRBV24-1 and TRBJ2-7, with TRBD1 matching over 12 bases. V lost 4 bases to trimming and J lost 4 bases; unmatched junction nucleotides: 4. CDR3 length: 15 amino acids. CDR1 KGHDR and CDR2 SFDVKD come from the germline V gene. CDR3 sequence: CATSDPGQGAYEQYF. The DNA for the CDR3 is TGTGCCACCAGTGACCCGGGACAGGGGGCTTACGAGCAGTACTTC.

The chain carries TRBV5-1 and TRBJ1-1; no definite D call. Germline CDR1 reads SGHRS; CDR2 reads YFSETQ. This CDR3 region has 14 residues. The ends were cut back, 0 bases at V and 0 bases at J, with 6 bases in the middle. The chain's CDR3 is CASSLGQVNTEAFF. For the CDR3, the DNA is TGCGCCAGCAGCTTGGGGCAGGTGAACACTGAAGCTTTCTTT.

The chain links TRBV6-2 or TRBV6-3 to TRBJ2-7, with 7 nucleotides matching TRBD2. Germline V gene lookup returns CDR1 MNHEY and CDR2 SVGEGT. The CDR3 sequence is 18 residues long. V lost 2 bases and J lost 0; bases outside the gene matches: 13. The CDR3 region has the DNA TGTGCCAGCAGTTACCACCCAGTGACTAGCTCCCTCTCCTACGAGCAGTACGTC. It specifies CASSYHPVTSSLSYEQYV.

The gene calls are TRBV7-8 and TRBJ2-5; the match to TRBD2 covers 11 bases. V lost 1 base to trimming and J lost 2 bases; unmatched junction nucleotides: 15. The germline V gene has CDR1 SGHVS and CDR2 FQNEAQ. This CDR3 has 20 residues. The CDR3 here is CASSLDPLAGEKVYQETQYF. The CDR3 DNA follows: TGTGCCAGCAGCTTAGACCCACTAGCGGGAGAAAAAGTTTATCAAGAGACCCAGTACTTC.

V usage is TRBV5-6 and J usage is TRBJ1-6; D not resolved. The CDR3 covers 13 residues. The germline V gene has CDR1 SGHDT and CDR2 YYEEEE. V lost 4 bases and J 7 bases, leaving 9 bases between the germline ends. The CDR3 loop reads CASSLDPNSPLHF. The CDR3 DNA is TGTGCCAGCAGCCTAGACCCGAATTCACCCCTCCACTTT.

The chain has TRBV4-1 and TRBJ2-1; 11 bases map to TRBD1. This CDR3 contains 17 residues. Germline lookup yields CDR1 MGHRA and CDR2 YSYEKL. The trim removed 2 bases at V and 8 bases at J, leaving 11 bases unmatched. In DNA form, the CDR3 reads TGCGCCAGCAGCCAACATGGGACAGGGGGTTTCGAGGATGAGCAGTTCTTC. It translates to CASSQHGTGGFEDEQFF.

This clone was seen just once. The CDR3 reads CASSKVSGEKLFF. In DNA, the CDR3 is TGTGCCAGCAGCAAAGTTTCCGGTGAAAAACTGTTTTTT. This sequence joins TRBV21-1 and TRBJ1-4. TRBV21-1 is recorded as a pseudogene. The CDR3 is made up of 13 amino acids.

This clone was found once. This sample also contains other DNA sequences that code for the same CDR3. The chain joins TRBV7-9 to TRBJ1-4; the match to TRBD1 covers 7 bases. The CDR3 extends over 14 amino acids. CDR1 and CDR2 (germline): SEHNR, FQNEAQ (reference sequence). The V and J ends lost 1 base and 7 bases, in that order; junction bases with no gene match: 3. The CDR3 loop is CASSLEGAGEKLFF. In nucleotides, the CDR3 is TGTGCCAGCAGCTTAGAGGGGGCCGGTGAAAAACTGTTTTTT. The full variable domain, its missing parts supplied by reference TRBV7-9 and TRBJ1-4, is DTGVSQNPRHKITKRGQNVTFRCDPISEHNRLYWYRQTLGQGPEFLTYFQNEAQLEKSRLLSDRFSAERPKGSFSTLEIQRTEQGDSAMYLCASSLEGAGEKLFFGSGTQLSVL.

In its sample, this clone was seen once. The rearrangement joins TRBV30 to TRBJ2-7, with 10 bases fitting TRBD2. With 7 bases clipped from V and 0 bases from J, the junction kept 9 bases outside the gene matches. From germline, CDR1 is GTSNPN and CDR2 SVGIG (reference sequence). There are 15 residues in the CDR3. CDR3: CASDKAGGGSYEQYV. CDR3 nucleotide sequence: TGTGCCTCCGATAAAGCGGGGGGGGGCTCCTACGAGCAGTACGTC.

The chain combines TRBV6-2 or TRBV6-3 with TRBJ1-1; maybe TRBD1 (5 bases). V was pared by 4 bases and J by 6 bases, with 18 bases between. CDR1 is MNHEY, CDR2 SVGEGT, per germline. The CDR3 extends over 15 amino acids. The CDR3 DNA sequence: TGTGCCAGCAGTTCGCCCCAAAGGGGAAGGGCTGAAGCTTTCTTT. This sequence encodes CASSSPQRGRAEAFF.

The sample holds one count of this clone. The V gene is TRBV29-1, the J gene TRBJ1-1, with 11 nucleotides matching TRBD1. Trimming at V came to 6 bases and at J to 1 base, leaving 4 bases not matched to a gene. CDR1 is SQVTM, CDR2 ANQGSEA, per germline. The CDR3 has 14 residues. CDR3 nucleotides: TGCAGCGTCGTAGGACAGGGGGCGAACACTGAAGCTTTCTTT. Translated: CSVVGQGANTEAFF. The whole variable domain, remainder taken from reference TRBV29-1 and TRBJ1-1, is SAVISQKPSRDICQRGTSLTIQCQVDSQVTMMFWYRQQPGQSLTLIATANQGSEATYESGFVIDKFPISRPNLTFSTLTVSNMSPEDSSIYLCSVVGQGANTEAFFGQGTRLTVV.

The V gene is TRBV15, the J gene TRBJ1-2, with 8 bases fitting TRBD1. This CDR3 comprises 15 residues. Germline V lookup: CDR1 LNHNV, CDR2 YYDKDF (reference sequence). V trimming: 0 bases; J trimming: 5 bases; junction bases outside the gene matches: 5. The CDR3 is CATSRDQGAIYGYTF. CDR3 bases: TGTGCCACCAGCAGAGATCAGGGGGCCATATATGGCTACACCTTC.

The rearrangement uses TRBV27 and TRBJ2-1; perhaps TRBD2 as D (6 bases). The germline CDR1 and CDR2 sequences are MNHEY and SMNVEV (reference sequence). The CDR3 has 15 amino acids. The V end lost 3 bases, the J end lost 7 bases, and 16 bases lay between the germline ends. CDR3 in DNA: TGTGCCAGCAGTTTGGAGAAGCGGGTGTGGAATGAGCAGTTCTTC. This codes for CASSLEKRVWNEQFF.

The chain uses TRBV7-3 and TRBJ2-7, with D perhaps TRBD2 (7 bases). Trimming stripped 0 bases from V and 5 bases from J, with 11 bases between. CDR3 length: 14 amino acids. The V gene's germline CDR1 is SGHTA and CDR2 FQGTGA. The CDR3: CASSLTGGGNEQYF. CDR3 in DNA: TGTGCCAGCAGCTTAACGGGAGGGGGAAACGAGCAGTACTTC. Full variable domain (remainder filled in from reference TRBV7-3 and TRBJ2-7): GAGVSQTPSNKVTEKGKYVELRCDPISGHTALYWYRQSLGQGPEFLIYFQGTGAADDSGLPNDRFFAVRPEGSVSTLKIQRTERGDSAVYLCASSLTGGGNEQYFGPGTRLTVT.

In its sample, this clone was seen once. The genes are TRBV3-1 (or the pseudogene TRBV3-2) and TRBJ2-3; D might be TRBD1 (5 bases). V lost 2 bases to trimming and J lost 0 bases, with 12 bases between them. The CDR3 loop spans 16 amino acids. Germline CDR1 reads LGHDT; CDR2 reads YNNKEL (reference sequence). CDR3 sequence (DNA): TGTGCCAGCAGCCAAAGGGGCGGAGCTAGCACAGATACGCAGTATTTT. As protein: CASSQRGGASTDTQYF.

J is TRBJ1-1 and V is TRBV6-6; no clear D. The CDR3 consists of 12 residues. Per germline, CDR1 MNHNY and CDR2 SVGAGI (reference sequence). Trimming stripped 5 bases from V and 0 bases from J, with 4 bases between. The CDR3 region has the DNA TGTGCCAGCAGTATCTTGAACACTGAAGCTTTCTTT. This encodes CASSILNTEAFF.

This chain uses TRBV30 with TRBJ2-3, with TRBD1 as a possible D gene (6 bases). CDR1 is GTSNPN and CDR2 is SVGIG in the germline V gene (reference sequence). The CDR3 runs 14 residues. V lost 1 base to trimming and J lost 0 bases, with 8 bases between them. DNA for the CDR3: TGTGCCTGGAGTGGACAGGCAAGCACAGATACGCAGTATTTT. It specifies CAWSGQASTDTQYF. The full variable domain, with the rest looked up from reference TRBV30 and TRBJ2-3, is SQTIHQWPATLVQPVGSPLSLECTVEGTSNPNLYWYRQAAGRGLQLLFYSVGIGQISSEVPQNLSASRPQDRQFILSSKKLLLSDSGFYLCAWSGQASTDTQYFGPGTRLTVL.

This clone was recorded once. This chain joins TRBV6-5 and TRBJ2-1, with D perhaps TRBD2 (5 bases). The ends were cut back, 6 bases at V and 5 bases at J, with 14 bases in the middle. The germline V gene encodes CDR1 MNHEY and CDR2 SVGAGI. This CDR3 has 14 amino acids. The CDR3, as DNA: TGTGCCAGCAGAGAGAGGAGGTCAGACAATGAGCAGTTCTTC. Amino acids: CASRERRSDNEQFF.

The chain employs TRBV6-6 and TRBJ2-3; 9 nucleotides agree with TRBD2. The CDR3 length is 16 residues. J was trimmed by 6 bases and V by 2 bases; bases with no gene match: 9. The germline gives CDR1 MNHNY, CDR2 SVGAGI (reference sequence). In DNA form, the CDR3 reads TGTGCCAGCAGTTACGGTAGCGGGAGTGGTATCGATACGCAGTATTTT. Amino acids: CASSYGSGSGIDTQYF.

J is TRBJ2-3 and V is TRBV7-2; 13 nucleotides align to TRBD2. Germline CDR1 reads SGHTA; CDR2 reads FQGNSA. V lost 5 bases to trimming and J lost 3 bases; unmatched junction nucleotides: 11. This CDR3 contains 18 residues. In DNA, the CDR3 is TGTGCCAGCAGCCCCCGGACTAGCGGGAGAGGTCGAACAGATACGCAGTATTTT. Protein sequence: CASSPRTSGRGRTDTQYF. Complete variable domain (other parts from reference TRBV7-2 and TRBJ2-3): GAGVSQSPSNKVTEKGKDVELRCDPISGHTALYWYRQSLGQGLEFLIYFQGNSAPDKSGLPSDRFSAERTGGSVSTLTIQRTQQEDSAVYLCASSPRTSGRGRTDTQYFGPGTRLTVL.

The chain joins TRBV19 to TRBJ2-1; 10 bases match TRBD2. V was clipped by 4 bases and J by 6 bases; unmatched bases: 9. The CDR3 length is 16 residues. The germline gives CDR1 LNHDA, CDR2 SQIVND (reference sequence). This CDR3 reads CASSTKAGGPGNEQFF. CDR3 coding DNA: TGTGCCAGTAGTACGAAAGCGGGAGGGCCTGGCAATGAGCAGTTCTTC.

This clone was seen a single time. The chain links TRBV10-3 to TRBJ2-2, with TRBD2 matching 14 bases. The V gene's germline CDR1 is ENHRY and CDR2 SYGVKD. CDR3 length equals 20 residues. V gave up 0 bases and J gave up 2 bases; unmatched junction bases: 8. The CDR3 here is CAISESVWTSGRYNTGELFF. In DNA form, the CDR3 reads TGTGCCATCAGTGAGTCTGTTTGGACTAGCGGGAGGTACAACACCGGGGAGCTGTTTTTT.

This chain joins TRBV29-1 and TRBJ2-1, with D possibly being TRBD2 (5 bases). V lost 0 bases and J lost 7, with 13 bases in between. The CDR3 is 14 amino acids. The V gene's germline CDR1 is SQVTM and CDR2 ANQGSEA. The chain's CDR3 is CSVEESSSRNEQFF. CDR3 bases: TGCAGCGTTGAAGAGAGCTCTAGCAGGAATGAGCAGTTCTTC.

This chain links TRBV20-1 with TRBJ2-5; the D is unclear. V was clipped by 3 bases and J by 4 bases, with 12 bases between them. The CDR3 loop spans 13 amino acids. The germline CDR1 and CDR2 sequences are DFQATT and SNEGSKA (reference sequence). The CDR3 DNA is TGCAGTGCTAGTACACAGATACTAGAGACCCAGTACTTC. It specifies CSASTQILETQYF.

The chain is built from TRBV6-5 and TRBJ2-1, with 11 positions matching TRBD2. With 6 bases clipped from V and 5 bases from J, the junction kept 6 bases outside the gene matches. Germline lookup yields CDR1 MNHEY and CDR2 SVGAGI. The CDR3 is made up of 15 amino acids. CDR3 DNA sequence: TGTGCCAGCAGCCGACTAGCGGGGACCCACAATGAGCAGTTCTTC. As protein: CASSRLAGTHNEQFF.